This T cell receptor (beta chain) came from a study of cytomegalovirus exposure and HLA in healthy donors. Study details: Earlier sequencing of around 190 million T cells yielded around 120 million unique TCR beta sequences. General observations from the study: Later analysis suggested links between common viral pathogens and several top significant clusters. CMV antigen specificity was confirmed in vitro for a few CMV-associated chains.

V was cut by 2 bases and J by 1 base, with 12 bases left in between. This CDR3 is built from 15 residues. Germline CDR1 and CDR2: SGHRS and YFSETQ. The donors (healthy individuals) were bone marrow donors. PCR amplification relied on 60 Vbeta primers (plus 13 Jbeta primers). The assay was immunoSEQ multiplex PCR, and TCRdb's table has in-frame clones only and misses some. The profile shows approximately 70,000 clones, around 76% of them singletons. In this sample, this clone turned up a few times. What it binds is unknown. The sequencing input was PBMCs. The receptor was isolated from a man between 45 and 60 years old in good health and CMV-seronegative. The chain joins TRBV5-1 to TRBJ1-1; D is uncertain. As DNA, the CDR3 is TGCGCCAGCAGCTTCTTACAGAGTGGGAACACTGAAGCTTTCTTT. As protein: CASSFLQSGNTEAFF. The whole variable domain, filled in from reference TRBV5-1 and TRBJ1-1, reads KAGVTQTPRYLIKTRGQQVTLSCSPISGHRSVSWYQQTPGQGLQFLFEYFSETQRNKGNFPGRFSGRQFSNSRSEMNVSTLELGDSALYLCASSFLQSGNTEAFFGQGTRLTVV.